A single sample is the source of the 21 T cell receptor beta chains below, sequenced in a study of T-cell memory formation after mild COVID-19 (dated by TCRdb to about 2021). The receptor library was made with 5' RACE. The instrument was an Illumina NovaSeq 6000. The raw public reads went through TCRdb reprocessing: fastp at Q25, MiXCR clone calling, in-frame beta chains kept. Identical CDR3 proteins give one entry, which carries the most common genes and DNA. The sample table records tens of thousands of distinct CDR3 sequences; around 21% of these occur just once. Together, the top ten hold approximately 1.4% of the sample. Sequencing input: PBMCs or a T cell subset sorted from them (not recorded which). The origin of the receptors is an adult who had mild COVID-19 (a few samples of this study predate the infection). The sample titles of this study are shuffled in the database, so cell type and time point are left out.

This clonotype was found many times. The chain uses TRBV6-6 and TRBJ1-1, with D possibly TRBD1 on 6 matching bases. Germline V gene lookup returns CDR1 MNHNY and CDR2 SVGAGI (reference sequence). V lost 5 bases, J lost 1 base, and 14 bases lay in between. The CDR3 spans 15 residues. In nucleotides, the CDR3 is TGTGCCAGCAGTCCGGAAACGACAGGGAACACTGAAGCTTTCTTT. Encoded protein: CASSPETTGNTEAFF.

This clonotype was recorded many times. V gene TRBV7-6 combines with J gene TRBJ2-5, with a possible D match to TRBD1 (5 bases). The V gene lost 7 bases and the J gene lost 5 bases, with 14 bases spanning the gap. There are 13 residues in the CDR3. Germline loops: CDR1 SGHVS, CDR2 FNYEAQ. The CDR3 here is CASNSAAGETQYF. CDR3 coding DNA: TGTGCCAGCAACTCGGCAGCAGGGGAGACCCAGTACTTC. Filled out from reference TRBV7-6 and TRBJ2-5, the complete variable domain reads GAGVSQSPRYKVTKRGQDVALRCDPISGHVSLYWYRQALGQGPEFLTYFNYEAQQDKSGLPNDRFSAERPEGSISTLTIQRTEQRDSAMYRCASNSAAGETQYFGPGTRLLVL.

This clonotype is categorized as medium-sized. This chain uses TRBV5-1 with TRBJ2-2; maybe TRBD1 (5 bases). This CDR3 spans 14 amino acids. Between the trimmed V and J ends, which lost 5 bases and 0 bases, there was a span of 8 bases. CDR1 SGHRS and CDR2 YFSETQ come from the germline V gene. The CDR3 DNA is TGCGCCAGCAGACAGGACCCGAACACCGGGGAGCTGTTTTTT. It codes for CASRQDPNTGELFF.

The chain uses TRBV19 and TRBJ1-1, with a possible D match to TRBD1 (6 bases). V was pared by 5 bases and J by 1 base, with 11 bases between. This CDR3 has 14 amino acids. Germline assignment: CDR1 LNHDA and CDR2 SQIVND (reference sequence). The CDR3 here is CASSPQTGNTEAFF. Written as DNA, the CDR3 is TGTGCCAGTAGTCCCCAGACAGGGAACACTGAAGCTTTCTTT.

The sample holds many counts of this clonotype. The genes are TRBV30 and TRBJ2-1; D is perhaps TRBD2 (6 bases). CDR3 size: 16 residues. Trimming cost V 2 bases and J 0 bases, with 14 bases left between them. The V gene's germline CDR1 is GTSNPN and CDR2 SVGIG (reference sequence). CDR3 region: CAWSPLGGSSYNEQFF. The CDR3 nucleotides read TGTGCCTGGAGTCCCTTGGGGGGAAGCTCCTACAATGAGCAGTTCTTC.

In this sample, this clonotype turned up many times. The genes are TRBV5-1 and TRBJ2-1, with unresolved D. CDR3 length: 11 amino acids. Germline assignment: CDR1 SGHRS and CDR2 YFSETQ. V was pared by 4 bases and J by 5 bases, with 4 bases between. This CDR3 is CASSQNNEQFF. The CDR3 DNA reads TGCGCCAGCAGCCAAAACAATGAGCAGTTCTTC.

This clonotype was detected only a few times. The V call is TRBV19, the J call TRBJ2-3; 13 bases are a match to TRBD2. The CDR3 consists of 18 residues. V lost 6 bases, J lost 1 base, and 10 bases stayed unmatched. The V gene's germline CDR1 is LNHDA and CDR2 SQIVND (reference sequence). The CDR3 sequence is CASRKLAGGPFGTDTQYF. As DNA, the CDR3 is TGTGCCAGTAGGAAACTAGCGGGAGGGCCATTTGGCACAGATACGCAGTATTTT.

This clonotype was seen at least ten times. The V gene is TRBV15, the J gene TRBJ2-7; 8 bases align to TRBD2. V shed 1 base and J 4 bases; nucleotides not matched to a gene: 3. CDR3 length: 14 amino acids. CDR1 LNHNV and CDR2 YYDKDF come from the germline V gene (reference sequence). CDR3 nucleotide sequence: TGTGCCACCAGCAGAGTCGGCGGGGGGTACGAGCAGTACTTC. Translating it yields CATSRVGGGYEQYF.

The table lists this clonotype with many counts. The V call is TRBV11-3, the J call TRBJ2-1; D may be TRBD1 (5 bases). The CDR3 length is 12 residues. The V and J ends lost 5 bases and 9 bases respectively, with 11 bases between them. Germline CDR1 is SGHNT and CDR2 is YENEEA. CDR3 bases: TGTGCCAGCAGCCAAGGCCAGGGTGAGCAGTTCTTC. It encodes CASSQGQGEQFF.

This clonotype was recorded at least ten times. The chain's CDR3 is CASAESNGNEQFF. The CDR3 nucleotides read TGTGCCAGCGCCGAGAGTAATGGCAATGAGCAGTTCTTC. V is TRBV2 and J is TRBJ2-1; no clear D. The CDR3 is 13 amino acids. Germline-derived CDR1 and CDR2 are SNHLY and FYNNEI. Trimming pared 8 bases from V and 6 bases from J, leaving 14 bases between.

The chain uses TRBV7-9 and TRBJ2-7, with D tentatively TRBD1 (6 bases). This CDR3 spans 14 amino acids. Germline V gives CDR1 SEHNR, CDR2 FQNEAQ (reference sequence). The V gene lost 5 bases and the J gene lost 2 bases, with 13 bases spanning the gap. The CDR3, as DNA: TGTGCCAGCAGCCGAAACGACAGGACCTACGAGCAGTACTTC. Translating it yields CASSRNDRTYEQYF.

This clonotype was observed at least ten times. The V call is TRBV4-2, the J call TRBJ2-2; a possible D gene is TRBD2 (6 bases). Germline V gives CDR1 LGHNA, CDR2 YNFKEQ. Trimming cost V 1 base and J 3 bases, with 12 bases left between them. This CDR3 region has 16 residues. CDR3 sequence: CASSQVAREDTGELFF. Written as DNA, the CDR3 is TGTGCCAGCAGCCAAGTAGCCAGGGAGGACACCGGGGAGCTGTTTTTT.

The sample holds many counts of this clonotype. The chain joins TRBV11-2 to TRBJ1-6; possibly TRBD1 for D (5 bases). There are 14 residues in the CDR3. The germline CDR1 and CDR2 sequences are SGHAT and FQNNGV. Trimming took 1 base from V and 10 from J, leaving 11 bases between them. The CDR3 nucleotides are TGTGCCAGCAGCTTAGGTGGGGGGAAGTCACCCCTCCACTTT. It yields the protein CASSLGGGKSPLHF.

The chain joins TRBV7-8 to TRBJ1-1, with D unresolved. This CDR3 contains 15 residues. In germline, CDR1 is SGHVS, CDR2 FQNEAQ. Deletions cut 1 base from V and 8 bases from J, with 17 bases between. The CDR3 nucleotides are TGTGCCAGCAGCTTAGAGCCCCGGACTCCTGAAGAAGCTTTCTTT. Amino acid sequence: CASSLEPRTPEEAFF.

This clonotype was counted at least ten times. The rearrangement uses TRBV7-9 and TRBJ1-5; the D is unclear. Germline values: CDR1 SEHNR, CDR2 FQNEAQ (reference sequence). V gave up 1 base and J gave up 6 bases, with 7 bases separating them. The CDR3 covers 13 residues. This chain's CDR3 is CASSLGERQPQHF. The CDR3 DNA is TGTGCCAGCAGCTTAGGGGAGCGTCAGCCCCAGCATTTT.

V and J are TRBV7-9 and TRBJ1-1, with D maybe TRBD1 (5 bases). CDR1 and CDR2 from the germline V gene are SEHNR and FQNEAQ (reference sequence). V lost 9 bases, J lost 8 bases, and 13 bases lay in between. This CDR3 has 11 amino acids. The CDR3, as DNA: TGTGCCAGTGTGATGGGGCGAGAAGCTTTCTTT. Translating it yields CASVMGREAFF. Variable domain in full (rest from reference TRBV7-9 and TRBJ1-1): DTGVSQNPRHKITKRGQNVTFRCDPISEHNRLYWYRQTLGQGPEFLTYFQNEAQLEKSRLLSDRFSAERPKGSFSTLEIQRTEQGDSAMYLCASVMGREAFFGQGTRLTVV.

The CDR3 bases are TGTGCCAGCAGCTCAGGGGGCGCCGGCTACAATGAGCAGTTCTTC. It encodes CASSSGGAGYNEQFF. The J gene is TRBJ2-1, the V gene TRBV7-9; TRBD1 matches 8 bases. V gave up 4 bases and J gave up 3 bases; unmatched junction bases: 5. The CDR3 is made up of 15 amino acids. Germline V gives CDR1 SEHNR, CDR2 FQNEAQ (reference sequence).

There are many counts of this clonotype. The CDR3 protein is CAISPGTGSTEAFF. The CDR3 DNA follows: TGTGCCATCAGTCCCGGGACAGGGTCCACTGAAGCTTTCTTT. V is TRBV10-3 and J is TRBJ1-1, with 9 positions matching TRBD1. Trimming took 5 bases from V and 4 from J; bases not matched to a gene: 5. The germline V gene encodes CDR1 ENHRY and CDR2 SYGVKD. The CDR3 consists of 14 residues.

The table lists this clonotype with many counts. The rearrangement links TRBV7-8 to TRBJ2-1; D gene ambiguous. Deletions cut 4 bases from V and 7 bases from J, with 20 bases between. Per the germline V gene, CDR1 is SGHVS and CDR2 is FQNEAQ. The CDR3 is 16 residues long. The CDR3 sequence is CASSSTRSMVRNEQFF. The DNA of the CDR3 is TGTGCCAGCAGCTCCACCAGGTCAATGGTGCGGAATGAGCAGTTCTTC.

The V call is TRBV12-5, the J call TRBJ2-3, with TRBD1 matching 12 bases. CDR3 size: 15 residues. The J segment lost 5 bases and the V segment lost 9 bases, leaving 9 bases of the junction unmatched. CDR1 is LGHNT, CDR2 FRNRAP, per germline. CDR3 coding DNA: TGTGCTAGCAGGCCCCGGGACAGGGGGCAAGATACGCAGTATTTT. It specifies CASRPRDRGQDTQYF.

The sample holds a few counts of this clonotype. The chain combines TRBV4-2 with TRBJ2-6; 7 nucleotides agree with TRBD1. Germline V gene sequence: CDR1 LGHNA, CDR2 YNFKEQ. The CDR3 sequence is 17 residues long. V was clipped by 3 bases and J by 4 bases; unmatched bases: 9. CDR3 nucleotide sequence: TGTGCCAGCAGCCATTCCTTCACAGGGGACGGGGCCAACGTCCTGACTTTC. Amino acid sequence: CASSHSFTGDGANVLTF.